This TCR beta chain came from a study of blood T cell repertoires in COVID-19. Looking at the study overall: COVID-19 samples, acute and convalescent, were from the United States, Italy and Spain.

The germline CDR1 and CDR2 sequences are MDHEN and SYDVKM. This CDR3 region has 16 residues. V dropped 5 bases and J dropped 2; count of bases not matched to a gene: 6. Sequencing was performed with immunoSEQ multiplex PCR; in TCRdb, only in-frame clones are kept and a portion is missing. The sample lists some 180,000 clones; approximately 91% were seen once. The rearrangement joins TRBV28 to TRBJ1-3; TRBD1 matches 10 bases. Sample: peripheral blood. The source of this sequence is a man between 18 and 29 years old with COVID-19, enrolled during active disease. The CDR3: CASSLPGQGTGNTIYF. The CDR3 DNA is TGTGCCAGCAGTCTCCCGGGACAGGGGACTGGAAACACCATATATTTT.